Listed below are T cell receptor beta chains from one sample, sequenced in a study of T cell changes during pregnancy in multiple sclerosis. Measured with immunoSEQ multiplex PCR; TCRdb has only the in-frame clones, and not every one. Among approximately 92,000 clones listed, 93% were seen once. Sequencing was performed on peripheral blood, taken after pregnancy. All receptors derive from a female donor with multiple sclerosis, enrolled in a pregnancy study. Each CDR3 is given with its conserved first and last residue. A D gene is named only where the DNA matches it firmly.

d_call v_call cdr3_aa
- TRBV2 CASSGYTYEQYF
TRBD2 TRBV6-1 CASSARTSGYNEQFF
TRBD2 TRBV19 CASIGPGLAGVTNEQFF
TRBD1 TRBV28 CASSRPRDRHTDTQYF
TRBD2 TRBV10-3 CAISKLAGGGDEQFF
- TRBV5-1 CASSLSSGVPDYGYTF
- TRBV27 CASSRGGYGYTF
- TRBV7-2 CASSLGRAATEAFF
- TRBV4-2 CASSPSLNTGELFF
- TRBV4-3 CASSQDPYGSYNEQFF
- TRBV4-2 CASSQGALSANYGYTF
- TRBV11-2 CASSPGFPGETQYF
- TRBV15 CATSDTQGGTEAFF
- TRBV7-9 CASSLVQGQETQYF
- TRBV6-5 CASSYVGGNSPLHF
TRBD1 TRBV6-4 CASRSGQGHTGELFF
TRBD1 TRBV7-9 CASSLTLGQAYEQYF
- TRBV9 CASSVAPRTGELFF